These 18 T cell receptor beta chains share one sample of origin, sequenced in a study of blood T cell repertoires in COVID-19. Assay used: immunoSEQ multiplex PCR; TCRdb lists only in-frame clones, some missing. Counted here are around 83,000 clones, 80% to 90% occurring once; the ten biggest clones make up over 11%. Sequences were obtained from peripheral blood. All receptors derive from a man between 65 and 85 years old with active or convalescent COVID-19.

This chain uses TRBV29-1 with TRBJ1-1; D call uncertain. V lost 0 bases and J lost 1, with 9 bases in between. Germline CDR1 reads SQVTM; CDR2 reads ANQGSEA. CDR3 size: 14 residues. The CDR3 loop is CSVEDPNRNTEAFF. Written as DNA, the CDR3 is TGCAGCGTTGAAGACCCCAATAGGAACACTGAAGCTTTCTTT.

The rearrangement uses TRBV6-5 and TRBJ2-2; D is perhaps TRBD1 (6 bases). Deletions cut 7 bases from V and 5 bases from J, with 14 bases between. CDR1 is MNHEY, CDR2 SVGAGI, per germline. This CDR3 spans 14 amino acids. CDR3 in amino acids: CASTGQFLTGELFF. CDR3 nucleotide sequence: TGTGCCAGCACCGGACAGTTTTTAACCGGGGAGCTGTTTTTT.

V gene TRBV4-3 combines with J gene TRBJ2-3, with D perhaps TRBD2 (6 bases). The CDR3 length is 18 residues. V lost 0 bases, J lost 6 bases, and 22 bases lay in between. CDR1 LGHNA and CDR2 YSLEER come from the germline V gene. In DNA, the CDR3 is TGCGCCAGCAGCCAAGATCGGTTCGCGGGAAACCCCCCCGATACGCAGTATTTT. Translation: CASSQDRFAGNPPDTQYF.

The chain links TRBV27 to TRBJ2-3; 8 nucleotides match TRBD2. V lost 3 bases, J lost 7 bases, and 9 bases stayed unmatched. This CDR3 region has 15 residues. Per the germline V gene, CDR1 is MNHEY and CDR2 is SMNVEV (reference sequence). This CDR3 reads CASSLSMSGRNTQYF. DNA of the CDR3: TGTGCCAGCAGTTTGAGTATGAGCGGGAGAAATACGCAGTATTTT.

This clone was seen just once. CDR3 in amino acids: CASSPRTGPMIRNEQFF. Written as DNA, the CDR3 is TGTGCCAGTAGTCCCAGGACAGGTCCGATGATCAGAAATGAGCAGTTCTTC. The chain joins TRBV19 to TRBJ2-1, with 7 bases identical to TRBD1. The V gene end was trimmed by 5 bases and the J gene end by 7 bases; junction bases not matched to a gene: 17. From germline, CDR1 is LNHDA and CDR2 SQIVND (reference sequence). CDR3 length: 17 amino acids.

The chain combines TRBV6-5 with TRBJ2-7, with D possibly TRBD2 on 6 matching bases. There are 13 residues in the CDR3. CDR1 is MNHEY, CDR2 SVGAGI, per germline. V dropped 6 bases and J dropped 3 bases, with 12 bases sitting between them. In DNA form, the CDR3 reads TGTGCCAGCAGCAGACCGACTAGCTACGAGCAGTACTTC. Protein: CASSRPTSYEQYF.

The chain joins TRBV5-1 to TRBJ2-7; 14 bases line up with TRBD2. CDR1 SGHRS and CDR2 YFSETQ come from the germline V gene. The CDR3 loop spans 14 amino acids. With V trimmed by 6 bases and J by 5 bases, 4 bases remained unmatched. The CDR3 sequence: CASKGLAGVHEQYF. Written as DNA, the CDR3 is TGCGCCAGCAAGGGACTAGCGGGAGTCCACGAGCAGTACTTC.

The chain couples TRBV2 to TRBJ2-3, with D possibly being TRBD1 (5 bases). The CDR3 extends over 14 amino acids. The germline V and J ends were trimmed by 6 bases and 4 bases, with 14 bases remaining between them. CDR1 and CDR2 (germline): SNHLY, FYNNEI. The CDR3 DNA reads as TGTGCCAGCAGCCGCGACAGTTACGCAGATACGCAGTATTTT. Its protein product is CASSRDSYADTQYF.

The chain employs TRBV19 and TRBJ2-1; 8 bases are shared with TRBD2. The V and J ends lost 3 bases and 4 bases, in that order; junction bases with no gene match: 11. CDR3 length: 17 residues. Per germline, CDR1 LNHDA and CDR2 SQIVND (reference sequence). The CDR3 DNA reads as TGTGCCAGTAGTATTATGTCTAGCGGGCAGGTTTACAATGAGCAGTTCTTC. It encodes CASSIMSSGQVYNEQFF. The variable domain in full, with the rest retrieved from reference TRBV19 and TRBJ2-1, is DGGITQSPKYLFRKEGQNVTLSCEQNLNHDAMYWYRQDPGQGLRLIYYSQIVNDFQKGDIAEGYSVSREKKESFPLTVTSAQKNPTAFYLCASSIMSSGQVYNEQFFGPGTRLTVL.

CDR3 region: CATSRAGRGHTEAFF. The CDR3 DNA reads as TGTGCCACCAGCAGAGCCGGCAGGGGGCACACTGAAGCTTTCTTT. The chain joins TRBV15 to TRBJ1-1; 8 nucleotides match TRBD1. The germline V gene encodes CDR1 LNHNV and CDR2 YYDKDF (reference sequence). V gave up 1 base and J gave up 3 bases; unmatched junction bases: 4. The CDR3 loop spans 15 amino acids.

This chain connects TRBV9 to TRBJ2-5; 9 nucleotides align to TRBD1. CDR1 SGDLS and CDR2 YYNGEE come from the germline V gene. The V segment lost 4 bases and the J segment 3 bases; nucleotides outside the gene matches: 4. The CDR3 has 14 residues. The CDR3 DNA sequence: TGTGCCAGCAGCTCGCGGACAGGGGAAGAGACCCAGTACTTC. It specifies CASSSRTGEETQYF.

This clone was observed once. The V gene is TRBV7-3, the J gene TRBJ2-1; possible D gene TRBD2, 5 bases. CDR1 and CDR2 from the germline V gene are SGHTA and FQGTGA. Trimming removed 4 bases from V and 5 bases from J, with 12 bases in between. The CDR3 contains 14 residues. CDR3 sequence reads: CASSSGPGNNEQFF. The CDR3, as DNA: TGTGCCAGCAGCTCTGGCCCGGGGAACAATGAGCAGTTCTTC. Combining the CDR3 with reference TRBV7-3 and TRBJ2-1 gives the whole variable domain GAGVSQTPSNKVTEKGKYVELRCDPISGHTALYWYRQSLGQGPEFLIYFQGTGAADDSGLPNDRFFAVRPEGSVSTLKIQRTERGDSAVYLCASSSGPGNNEQFFGPGTRLTVL.

The rearrangement uses TRBV6-5 and TRBJ2-5; 9 bases line up with TRBD2. The germline gives CDR1 MNHEY, CDR2 SVGAGI. This CDR3 region has 16 residues. V was pared by 0 bases and J by 4 bases, with 6 bases of the junction left unmatched. This chain's CDR3 is CASSYSYPGLAETQYF. In DNA, the CDR3 is TGTGCCAGCAGTTACTCGTACCCGGGACTAGCAGAGACCCAGTACTTC.

The J gene is TRBJ2-7, the V gene TRBV7-9; 7 positions match TRBD2. The CDR3 runs 15 residues. The ends lost 2 bases at V and 2 bases at J; junction bases unmatched: 6. Germline CDR1 reads SEHNR; CDR2 reads FQNEAQ (reference sequence). CDR3 protein: CASSLTGTTPYEQYF. In DNA form, the CDR3 reads TGTGCCAGCAGCTTAACCGGGACTACTCCCTACGAGCAGTACTTC.

The rearrangement joins TRBV30 to TRBJ2-3; weak D call: TRBD1 (6 bases). The V end lost 3 bases, the J end lost 0 bases, and 16 bases lay between the germline ends. Germline CDR1 GTSNPN, CDR2 SVGIG (reference sequence). The length of the CDR3 is 16 residues. This chain's CDR3 is CAWRDTTGVSTDTQYF. CDR3 DNA sequence: TGTGCCTGGAGGGATACGACAGGAGTTAGCACAGATACGCAGTATTTT.

V is TRBV18 and J is TRBJ2-3, with 10 bases fitting TRBD2. The V and J ends lost 6 bases and 3 bases, in that order; junction bases with no gene match: 9. The CDR3 loop spans 16 amino acids. Looked up from germline, CDR1 is KGHSH and CDR2 is LQKENI. The CDR3 nucleotides are TGTGCCAGCTCCTGGACTAGCGGTCACGCTACAGATACGCAGTATTTT. Translated, it gives CASSWTSGHATDTQYF.

The CDR3 sequence is CASSLGTGGGYTF. In DNA form, the CDR3 reads TGTGCCAGCAGTTTAGGGACAGGAGGCGGCTACACCTTC. The chain carries TRBV12-3 or TRBV12-4 and TRBJ1-2, with 7 bases fitting TRBD1. V trimming: 1 base; J trimming: 8 bases; junction bases outside the gene matches: 4. The CDR3 loop spans 13 amino acids.

The V gene is TRBV11-3, the J gene TRBJ2-5; 8 bases map to TRBD1. The germline gives CDR1 SGHNT, CDR2 YENEEA. The CDR3 consists of 13 residues. Germline trimming cut 4 bases from V and 3 bases from J; bases unmatched to any gene: 1. The CDR3 reads CASSSTGEETQYF. Here the CDR3 DNA reads TGTGCCAGCAGCTCGACAGGGGAAGAGACCCAGTACTTC.